In this sample, the clone carrying this TCR beta chain turned up a few times. Its antigen is not known. There are 16 residues in the CDR3. V dropped 1 base and J dropped 2 bases, with 12 bases sitting between them. The record originates from a study of neurological immune-mediated disorders. Findings and caveats of the study: The greatest TCR clonal expansion occurred in HTLV-1-associated myelopathy and the least in multiple sclerosis, which fell below healthy controls.

Synthesis of cDNA was carried out by template-switch 5'RACE. The reaction used 10-nucleotide random UMIs. Via MiXCR, TCRdb re-called the 5' RACE reads, giving one row per CDR3 protein. The sample includes tens of thousands of distinct CDR3 sequences, over 9% of them seen just once. Sequencing was performed on PBMCs. The chain links TRBV12-3 or TRBV12-4 to TRBJ1-3; the D is unclear. The sequence derives from a middle-aged woman with HTLV-1-associated myelopathy (HAM/TSP). DNA of the CDR3: TGTGCCAGCAGTTTAGAAGCGGGAGAACCTGGAAACACCATATATTTT. Translated, it gives CASSLEAGEPGNTIYF.